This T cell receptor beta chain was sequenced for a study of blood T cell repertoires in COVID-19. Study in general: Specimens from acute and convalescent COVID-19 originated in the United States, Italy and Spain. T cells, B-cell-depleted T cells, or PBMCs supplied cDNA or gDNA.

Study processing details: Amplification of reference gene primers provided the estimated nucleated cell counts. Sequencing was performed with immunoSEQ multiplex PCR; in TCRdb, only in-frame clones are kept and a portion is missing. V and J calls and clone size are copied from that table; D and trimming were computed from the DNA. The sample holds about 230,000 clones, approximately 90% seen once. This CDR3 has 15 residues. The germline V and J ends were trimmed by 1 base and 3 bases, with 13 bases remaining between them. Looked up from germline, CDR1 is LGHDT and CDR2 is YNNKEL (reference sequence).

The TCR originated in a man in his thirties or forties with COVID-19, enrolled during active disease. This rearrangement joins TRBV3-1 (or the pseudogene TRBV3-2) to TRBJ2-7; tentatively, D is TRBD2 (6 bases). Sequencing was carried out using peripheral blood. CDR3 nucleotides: TGTGCCAGCAGCCAAGGGTGGCGGGAAATCTACGAGCAGTACTTC. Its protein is CASSQGWREIYEQYF.